The next 29 T cell receptor beta chains were all read from a single sample in a study of beta chain features in type 1 diabetes. The investigators reverse transcribed all of the isolated RNA, so they sequenced expressed TCRB transcripts. This table comes from immunoSEQ multiplex PCR, and its TCRdb copy is limited to in-frame clones, with some not included. The sample carries 970,000 or so clones, 17% recorded once. Sequencing was done on a sample of naive CD4+ T cells from blood. The receptor source for this set is a woman between 18 and 29 years old in good health.

This clone was detected ten times or more. CDR3 DNA: TGTGCCAGCACCCAAGGACAGGGGGCGACCCAGTACTTC. This sequence encodes CASTQGQGATQYF. The J gene is TRBJ2-5, the V gene TRBV28; 11 bases are shared with TRBD1. This CDR3 is 13 amino acids long. From germline, CDR1 is MDHEN and CDR2 SYDVKM. Losses at the gene ends were 7 bases for V and 7 bases for J; bases not matched to a gene: 5.

J is TRBJ2-5 and V is TRBV28, with D hard to call. V lost 5 bases and J 1 base, leaving 5 bases between the germline ends. The CDR3 is made up of 12 amino acids. In germline, CDR1 is MDHEN, CDR2 SYDVKM. The CDR3 region is CASSIRQETQYF. The DNA for the CDR3 is TGTGCCAGCAGTATTCGCCAAGAGACCCAGTACTTC.

The chain employs TRBV21-1 and TRBJ2-6; the table gives TRBD1 as D, unverified against the DNA. TRBV21-1 has pseudogene status. This CDR3 is built from 20 residues. CDR3 DNA sequence: TGTGCCAGCAGCAACGAAAACCGGGGGACAGCTCATAGTGGGGCCAACGTCCTGACTTTC. Protein: CASSNENRGTAHSGANVLTF.

In this sample, this clone turned up a few times. The CDR3 here is CASSYTSGRADQFF. CDR3 DNA sequence: TGTGCCAGCAGTTACACTAGCGGGAGGGCCGATCAGTTCTTC. The chain links TRBV6-6 to TRBJ2-1; 13 bases map to TRBD2. The trim removed 2 bases at V and 13 bases at J, leaving 5 bases unmatched. This CDR3 has 14 residues. CDR1 is MNHNY, CDR2 SVGAGI, per germline (reference sequence).

V is TRBV19 and J is TRBJ1-5, with TRBD1 as a possible D gene (5 bases). This CDR3 is built from 15 residues. CDR1 is LNHDA, CDR2 SQIVND, per germline (reference sequence). Trimming left V 3 bases short and J 0 bases short, with 9 bases between. CDR3 region: CASSIWGVSNQPQHF. DNA for the CDR3: TGTGCCAGTAGTATCTGGGGGGTTAGCAATCAGCCCCAGCATTTT.

The chain is built from TRBV20-1 and TRBJ1-2; D is unclear. V was trimmed by 3 bases and J by 7 bases, leaving 9 bases between them. The CDR3 is made up of 11 amino acids. Germline V gives CDR1 DFQATT, CDR2 SNEGSKA (reference sequence). CDR3 bases: TGCAGTGCTAGGGACTTGGGTGGCTACACCTTC. It translates to CSARDLGGYTF.

The sample holds a few counts of this clone. The chain uses TRBV27 and TRBJ2-3; the D call may be TRBD1 or TRBD2 (6 bases each). This CDR3 has 16 amino acids. V was cut by 5 bases and J by 0 bases, with 15 bases left in between. Germline assignment: CDR1 MNHEY and CDR2 SMNVEV (reference sequence). The CDR3 DNA sequence: TGTGCCAGCAGTGACCGACCGGGGGCAAGCACAGATACGCAGTATTTT. Protein product: CASSDRPGASTDTQYF.

This clone is a singleton in its sample. The chain has TRBV29-1 and TRBJ1-2, with 7 bases matching TRBD1. Germline V lookup: CDR1 SQVTM, CDR2 ANQGSEA. V shed 5 bases and J 4 bases; nucleotides not matched to a gene: 16. CDR3 length equals 16 residues. DNA of the CDR3: TGCAGCGTTAAACATCAGGCAGGGGGGACAGCCTATGGCTACACCTTC. Protein sequence: CSVKHQAGGTAYGYTF. Full variable domain (rest looked up from reference TRBV29-1 and TRBJ1-2): SAVISQKPSRDICQRGTSLTIQCQVDSQVTMMFWYRQQPGQSLTLIATANQGSEATYESGFVIDKFPISRPNLTFSTLTVSNMSPEDSSIYLCSVKHQAGGTAYGYTFGSGTRLTVV.

In this sample, this clone turned up a few times. V and J are TRBV20-1 and TRBJ1-2; no definite D call. The V and J ends lost 5 bases and 4 bases respectively, with 8 bases between them. Germline V gives CDR1 DFQATT, CDR2 SNEGSKA (reference sequence). The CDR3 is 11 amino acids. CDR3 loop: CSAPERYGYTF. The DNA for the CDR3 is TGCAGTGCTCCTGAACGCTATGGCTACACCTTC.

This chain uses TRBV7-9 with TRBJ2-1, with a weak D call TRBD2 (5 bases). This CDR3 has 16 amino acids. V was pared by 2 bases and J by 4 bases, with 15 bases between. The germline V gene has CDR1 SEHNR and CDR2 FQNEAQ (reference sequence). The CDR3 DNA sequence: TGTGCCAGCAGCTTAACAGCGGTCCTATCGTACAATGAGCAGTTCTTC. It translates to CASSLTAVLSYNEQFF.

In this sample, this clone turned up a few times. The genes are TRBV7-8 and TRBJ1-1; D might be TRBD1 (6 bases). Germline CDR1 reads SGHVS; CDR2 reads FQNEAQ. This CDR3 is built from 13 residues. Trimming removed 8 bases at V and 11 bases at J, with 21 bases between. In DNA, the CDR3 is TGTGCCAGCCTACCGAGAGGGGGAGGTAGGGCTTTCTTT. Its protein product is CASLPRGGGRAFF. Looking up the rest from reference TRBV7-8 and TRBJ1-1 gives the full variable domain: GAGVSQSPRYKVAKRGQDVALRCDPISGHVSLFWYQQALGQGPEFLTYFQNEAQLDKSGLPSDRFFAERPEGSVSTLKIQRTQQEDSAVYLCASLPRGGGRAFFGQGTRLTVV.

The rearrangement uses TRBV29-1 and TRBJ2-1, with TRBD2 matching 13 bases. The CDR3 is 17 residues long. Germline V gives CDR1 SQVTM, CDR2 ANQGSEA. The V gene end was trimmed by 4 bases and the J gene end by 7 bases; junction bases not matched to a gene: 13. In DNA form, the CDR3 reads TGCAGCGTTGTCCGGATACTAGCGGGAGGGCTACCGAATGAGCAGTTCTTC. Its translation is CSVVRILAGGLPNEQFF.

The V gene is TRBV7-8, the J gene TRBJ2-7; 7 bases map to TRBD2. The CDR3 covers 19 residues. J gave up 0 bases and V 2 bases, and 16 bases lay outside the gene matches. Per the germline V gene, CDR1 is SGHVS and CDR2 is FQNEAQ. The CDR3 is CASSLFSTRLAERSYEQYF. CDR3 DNA sequence: TGTGCCAGCAGCTTATTTAGTACGCGGCTAGCGGAGCGCTCCTACGAGCAGTACTTC.

The rearrangement joins TRBV2 to TRBJ2-7; 8 bases map to TRBD1. In germline, CDR1 is SNHLY, CDR2 FYNNEI. CDR3 length: 12 amino acids. Losses at the gene ends were 7 bases for V and 5 bases for J; bases not matched to a gene: 4. The CDR3 region has the DNA TGTGCCAGCATAGGGACAGGAAACGAGCAGTACTTC. As protein: CASIGTGNEQYF.

The chain carries TRBV7-6 and TRBJ2-7; 9 bases are a match to TRBD2. After removal of 5 bases from V and 0 bases from J, the junction contained 2 bases not matched to a gene. The CDR3 extends over 14 amino acids. Germline V lookup: CDR1 SGHVS, CDR2 FNYEAQ. The CDR3 region has the DNA TGTGCCAGCAGCCTTAGCGGGAGCTCCTACGAGCAGTACTTC. It is translated as CASSLSGSSYEQYF.

J is TRBJ2-5 and V is TRBV25-1; a weak D match, TRBD2 (5 bases). The germline V gene has CDR1 MGHDK and CDR2 SYGVNS. The CDR3 has 15 residues. Deletions cut 1 base from V and 4 bases from J, with 13 bases between. CDR3 region: CASSELLPGLETQYF. In DNA form, the CDR3 reads TGTGCCAGCAGTGAATTGCTCCCGGGATTAGAGACCCAGTACTTC. The entire variable domain, with the rest obtained from reference TRBV25-1 and TRBJ2-5, is as follows: EADIYQTPRYLVIGTGKKITLECSQTMGHDKMYWYQQDPGMELHLIHYSYGVNSTEKGDLSSESTVSRIRTEHFPLTLESARPSHTSQYLCASSELLPGLETQYFGPGTRLLVL.

This clone was found a few times. The V call is TRBV11-3, the J call TRBJ2-2, with 9 positions matching TRBD1. V lost 1 base and J lost 9; bases outside the gene matches: 6. This CDR3 is 15 amino acids long. Germline V lookup: CDR1 SGHNT, CDR2 YENEEA. CDR3 residues: CASSLGGTGNRELFF. For the CDR3, the DNA is TGTGCCAGCAGCTTAGGAGGGACAGGGAACAGGGAGCTGTTTTTT.

This clone was picked up a small number of times. The genes are TRBV7-9 and TRBJ2-5; TRBD1 is a possible D gene (6 bases). The CDR3 totals 15 residues. Trimming took 1 base from V and 6 from J, leaving 15 bases between them. Germline CDR1 is SEHNR and CDR2 is FQNEAQ (reference sequence). The CDR3 region is CASSLGNRVLKTQYF. The CDR3, as DNA: TGTGCCAGCAGCTTAGGAAACAGGGTTTTGAAGACCCAGTACTTC.

There are a few counts of this clone. V is TRBV29-1 and J is TRBJ1-3; no clear D gene. The CDR3 covers 14 residues. Between the trimmed V and J ends, which lost 4 bases and 0 bases, there was a span of 10 bases. In germline, CDR1 is SQVTM, CDR2 ANQGSEA. The CDR3 region has the DNA TGCAGCGTTGTCGGACCGCTCTCTGGAAACACCATATATTTT. As protein: CSVVGPLSGNTIYF.

The DNA for the CDR3 is TGTGCCAGCAGCCCCGGCGGGGCCCAGTACTTC. Protein sequence: CASSPGGAQYF. The chain links TRBV9 to TRBJ2-5; possible D gene TRBD2, 6 bases. V gave up 4 bases and J gave up 9 bases, with 10 bases separating them. The CDR3 sequence is 11 residues long. Germline loops: CDR1 SGDLS, CDR2 YYNGEE. Looking up the rest from reference TRBV9 and TRBJ2-5 gives the full variable domain: DSGVTQTPKHLITATGQRVTLRCSPRSGDLSVYWYQQSLDQGLQFLIQYYNGEERAKGNILERFSAQQFPDLHSELNLSSLELGDSALYFCASSPGGAQYFGPGTRLLVL.

V is TRBV7-2 and J is TRBJ1-1; no reliable D call. The CDR3 consists of 12 residues. CDR1 and CDR2 (germline): SGHTA, FQGNSA. Trimming removed 4 bases at V and 10 bases at J, with 13 bases between. The DNA for the CDR3 is TGTGCCAGCAGCTCCGACTCAACGCGAGCTTTCTTT. Amino acid sequence: CASSSDSTRAFF.

In its sample, this clone was seen a few times. The chain recombines TRBV28 with TRBJ2-7; D is uncertain. Per the germline V gene, CDR1 is MDHEN and CDR2 is SYDVKM. The CDR3 spans 15 residues. Trimming left V 4 bases short and J 2 bases short, with 15 bases between. The CDR3 here is CASSSPSHKAYEQYF. The CDR3 DNA reads TGTGCCAGCAGTTCCCCGTCCCATAAGGCCTACGAGCAGTACTTC. The whole variable domain, filled in from reference TRBV28 and TRBJ2-7, reads DVKVTQSSRYLVKRTGEKVFLECVQDMDHENMFWYRQDPGLGLRLIYFSYDVKMKEKGDIPEGYSVSREKKERFSLILESASTNQTSMYLCASSSPSHKAYEQYFGPGTRLTVT.

A few counts support this clone. V usage is TRBV5-1 and J usage is TRBJ1-1, with a weak D call TRBD1 (5 bases). CDR3 length: 15 residues. V lost 0 bases to trimming and J lost 3 bases, with 12 bases between them. CDR1 is SGHRS and CDR2 is YFSETQ in the germline V gene. The CDR3 reads CASSLDGGGYTEAFF. CDR3 DNA: TGCGCCAGCAGCTTGGATGGGGGAGGGTACACTGAAGCTTTCTTT.

The chain carries TRBV2 and TRBJ2-7; 9 bases are a match to TRBD1. Germline CDR1 and CDR2: SNHLY and FYNNEI. This CDR3 contains 14 residues. V shed 6 bases, J shed 1 base, and the junction held 4 bases outside the gene matches. The DNA of the CDR3 is TGTGCCAGCAGCTCGGACAGGGGTTCCTACGAGCAGTACTTC. Translation: CASSSDRGSYEQYF.

This clone was seen a few times. CDR3 loop: CAITPGLARYEQYF. CDR3 DNA sequence: TGTGCCATCACCCCCGGACTAGCACGCTACGAGCAGTACTTC. The chain is built from TRBV10-3 and TRBJ2-7; 8 nucleotides agree with TRBD2. In germline, CDR1 is ENHRY, CDR2 SYGVKD. The CDR3 is made up of 14 amino acids. V was pared by 7 bases and J by 3 bases, with 8 bases of the junction left unmatched.

CDR3 loop: CASSPRTGVSNEQFF. CDR3 nucleotide sequence: TGTGCCAGCTCCCCGAGGACAGGGGTTTCGAATGAGCAGTTCTTC. The rearrangement links TRBV18 to TRBJ2-1, with TRBD1 matching over 9 bases. CDR1 is KGHSH and CDR2 is LQKENI in the germline V gene. V lost 6 bases, J lost 7 bases, and 10 bases stayed unmatched. This CDR3 has 15 amino acids.

J is TRBJ2-2 and V is TRBV5-6; D is unresolved. The CDR3 is made up of 12 amino acids. Germline loops: CDR1 SGHDT, CDR2 YYEEEE. Trimming left V 4 bases short and J 8 bases short, with 9 bases between. CDR3 region: CASSRSWGELFF. CDR3 in DNA: TGTGCCAGCAGCCGAAGTTGGGGGGAGCTGTTTTTT.

This chain connects TRBV6-6 to TRBJ2-5; maybe TRBD2 (6 bases). Germline-derived CDR1 and CDR2 are MNHNY and SVGAGI (reference sequence). The CDR3 runs to 14 residues. The V end lost 2 bases, the J end lost 5 bases, and 12 bases lay between the germline ends. CDR3 region: CASSYATSGETQYF. The CDR3 DNA sequence: TGTGCCAGCAGTTACGCAACCAGCGGGGAGACCCAGTACTTC.

This clone was seen a handful of times. The V gene is TRBV7-9, the J gene TRBJ2-6; no reliable D call. Trimming pared 0 bases from V and 0 bases from J, leaving 9 bases between. This CDR3 is 17 amino acids long. Germline CDR1 and CDR2: SEHNR and FQNEAQ (reference sequence). For the CDR3, the DNA is TGTGCCAGCAGCTTAGCTGGCCAGAACTCTGGGGCCAACGTCCTGACTTTC. Translated, it gives CASSLAGQNSGANVLTF.